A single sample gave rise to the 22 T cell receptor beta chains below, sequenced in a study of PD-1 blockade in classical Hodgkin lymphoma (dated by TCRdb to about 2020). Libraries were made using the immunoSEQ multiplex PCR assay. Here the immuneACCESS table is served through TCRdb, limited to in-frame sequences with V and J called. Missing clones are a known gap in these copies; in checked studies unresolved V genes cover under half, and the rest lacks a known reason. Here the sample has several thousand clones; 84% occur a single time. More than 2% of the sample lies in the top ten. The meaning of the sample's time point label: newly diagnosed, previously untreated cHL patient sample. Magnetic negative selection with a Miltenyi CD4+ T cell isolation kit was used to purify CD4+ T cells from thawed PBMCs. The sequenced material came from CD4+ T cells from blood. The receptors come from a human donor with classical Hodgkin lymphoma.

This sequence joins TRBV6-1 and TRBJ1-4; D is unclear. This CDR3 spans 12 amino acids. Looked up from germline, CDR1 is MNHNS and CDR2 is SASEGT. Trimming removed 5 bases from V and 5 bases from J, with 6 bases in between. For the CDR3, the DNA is TGTGCCAGCAGTTCCTTAAATGAAAAACTGTTTTTT. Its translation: CASSSLNEKLFF.

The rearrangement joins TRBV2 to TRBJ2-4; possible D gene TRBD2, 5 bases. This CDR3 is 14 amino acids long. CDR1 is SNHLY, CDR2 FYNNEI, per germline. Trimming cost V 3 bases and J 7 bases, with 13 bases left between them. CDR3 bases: TGTGCCAGCAGTGAGATTCGGGGAAGTAACATTCAGTACTTC. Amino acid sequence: CASSEIRGSNIQYF.

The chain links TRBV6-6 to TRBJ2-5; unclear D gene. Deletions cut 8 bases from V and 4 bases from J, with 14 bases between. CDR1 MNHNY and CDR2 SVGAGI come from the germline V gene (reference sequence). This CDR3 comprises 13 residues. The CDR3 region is CASRRGWGETQYF. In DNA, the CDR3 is TGTGCCAGCCGTCGAGGCTGGGGAGAGACCCAGTACTTC.

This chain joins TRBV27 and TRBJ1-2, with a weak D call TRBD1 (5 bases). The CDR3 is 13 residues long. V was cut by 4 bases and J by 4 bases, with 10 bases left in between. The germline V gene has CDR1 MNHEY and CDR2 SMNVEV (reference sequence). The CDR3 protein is CASSSGRGYGYTF. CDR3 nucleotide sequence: TGTGCCAGCAGTTCGGGACGGGGCTATGGCTACACCTTC.

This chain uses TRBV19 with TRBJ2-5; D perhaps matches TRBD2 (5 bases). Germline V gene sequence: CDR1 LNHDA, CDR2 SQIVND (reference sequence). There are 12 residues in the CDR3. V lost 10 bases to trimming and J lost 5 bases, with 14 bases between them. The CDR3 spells CATKTPGETQYF. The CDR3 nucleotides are TGTGCCACAAAAACCCCGGGGGAGACCCAGTACTTC.

The DNA for the CDR3 is TGTGCCAGCACCTGGGAGGGGTACACTGAAGCTTTCTTT. This encodes CASTWEGYTEAFF. The genes are TRBV2 and TRBJ1-1, with D perhaps matching TRBD1 (5 bases). The V gene's germline CDR1 is SNHLY and CDR2 FYNNEI. This CDR3 comprises 13 residues. The ends were cut back, 7 bases at V and 3 bases at J, with 12 bases in the middle. The full variable domain, with the rest looked up from reference TRBV2 and TRBJ1-1, is EPEVTQTPSHQVTQMGQEVILRCVPISNHLYFYWYRQILGQKVEFLVSFYNNEISEKSEIFDDQFSVERPDGSNFTLKIRSTKLEDSAMYFCASTWEGYTEAFFGQGTRLTVV.

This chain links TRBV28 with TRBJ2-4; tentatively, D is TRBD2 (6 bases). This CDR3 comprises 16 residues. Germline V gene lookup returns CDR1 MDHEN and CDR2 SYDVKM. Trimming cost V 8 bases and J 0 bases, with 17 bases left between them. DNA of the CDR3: TGTGCCAGCTCCCTCCCTAGCGACTTAGCCAAAAACATTCAGTACTTC. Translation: CASSLPSDLAKNIQYF.

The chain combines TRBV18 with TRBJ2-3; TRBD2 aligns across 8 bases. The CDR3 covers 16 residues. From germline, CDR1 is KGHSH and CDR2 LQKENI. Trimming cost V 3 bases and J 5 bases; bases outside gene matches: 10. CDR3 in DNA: TGTGCCAGCTCACCCCGACGGGCGGGGGGACGAGATACGCAGTATTTT. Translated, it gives CASSPRRAGGRDTQYF.

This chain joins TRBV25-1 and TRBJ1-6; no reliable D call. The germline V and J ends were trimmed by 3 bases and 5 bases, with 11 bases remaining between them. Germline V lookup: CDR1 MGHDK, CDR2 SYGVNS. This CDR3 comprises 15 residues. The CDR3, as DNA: TGTGCCAGCAGTGATTCGACGGATGATAATTCACCCCTCCACTTT. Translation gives CASSDSTDDNSPLHF.

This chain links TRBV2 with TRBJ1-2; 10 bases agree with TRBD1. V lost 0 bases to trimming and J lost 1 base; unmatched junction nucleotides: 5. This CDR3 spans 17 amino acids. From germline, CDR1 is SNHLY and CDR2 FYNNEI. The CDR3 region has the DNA TGTGCCAGCAGTGAAGCGCTTGGACAGGGGGTTAACTATGGCTACACCTTC. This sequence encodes CASSEALGQGVNYGYTF.

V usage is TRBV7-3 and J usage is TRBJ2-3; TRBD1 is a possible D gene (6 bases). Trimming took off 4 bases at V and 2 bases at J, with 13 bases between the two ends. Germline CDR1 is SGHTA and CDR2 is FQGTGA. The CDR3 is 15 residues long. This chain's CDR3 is CASSSRGGATDTQYF. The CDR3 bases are TGTGCCAGCAGCTCCCGAGGGGGTGCCACAGATACGCAGTATTTT.

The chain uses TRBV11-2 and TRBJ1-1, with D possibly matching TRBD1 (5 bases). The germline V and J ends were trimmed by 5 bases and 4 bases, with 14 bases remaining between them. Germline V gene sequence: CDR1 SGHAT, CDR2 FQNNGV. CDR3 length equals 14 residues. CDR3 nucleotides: TGTGCCAGCAGCCCTACCCAGGGAAGCACTGAAGCTTTCTTT. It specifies CASSPTQGSTEAFF.

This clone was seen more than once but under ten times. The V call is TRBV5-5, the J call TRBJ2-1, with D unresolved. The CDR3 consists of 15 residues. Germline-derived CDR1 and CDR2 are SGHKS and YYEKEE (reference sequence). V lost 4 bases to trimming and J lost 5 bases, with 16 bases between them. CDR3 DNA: TGTGCCAGCAGCCCCCTTTTACGGGCAGACAATGAGCAGTTCTTC. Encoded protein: CASSPLLRADNEQFF.

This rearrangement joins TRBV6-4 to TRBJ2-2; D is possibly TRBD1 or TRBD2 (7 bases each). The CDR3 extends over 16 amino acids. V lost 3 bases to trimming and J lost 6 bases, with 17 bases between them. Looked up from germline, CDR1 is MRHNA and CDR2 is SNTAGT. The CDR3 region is CASSEEGGGAAGELFF. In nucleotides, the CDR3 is TGTGCCAGCAGTGAGGAGGGAGGGGGCGCCGCCGGGGAGCTGTTTTTT.

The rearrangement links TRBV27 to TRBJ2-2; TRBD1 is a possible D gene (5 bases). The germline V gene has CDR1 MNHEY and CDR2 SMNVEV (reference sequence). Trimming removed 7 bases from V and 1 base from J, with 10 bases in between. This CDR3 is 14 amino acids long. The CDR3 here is CASTRDRNTGELFF. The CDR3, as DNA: TGTGCCAGCACTAGAGACAGGAACACCGGGGAGCTGTTTTTT.

The CDR3: CASSGTRSDTQYF. CDR3 coding DNA: TGTGCCAGCTCCGGCACTCGGTCCGATACGCAGTATTTT. This chain connects TRBV18 to TRBJ2-3, with D unresolved. CDR1 and CDR2 from the germline V gene are KGHSH and LQKENI. The CDR3 loop spans 13 amino acids. Trimming pared 6 bases from V and 6 bases from J, leaving 13 bases between. Full variable domain (rest looked up from reference TRBV18 and TRBJ2-3): NAGVMQNPRHLVRRRGQEARLRCSPMKGHSHVYWYRQLPEEGLKFMVYLQKENIIDESGMPKERFSAEFPKEGPSILRIQQVVRGDSAAYFCASSGTRSDTQYFGPGTRLTVL.

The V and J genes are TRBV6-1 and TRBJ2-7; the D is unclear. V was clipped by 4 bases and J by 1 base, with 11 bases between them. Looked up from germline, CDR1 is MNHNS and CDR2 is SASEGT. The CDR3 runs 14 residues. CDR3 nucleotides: TGTGCCAGCAGTGTTAGCACGGAGTCCTACGAGCAGTACTTC. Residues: CASSVSTESYEQYF.

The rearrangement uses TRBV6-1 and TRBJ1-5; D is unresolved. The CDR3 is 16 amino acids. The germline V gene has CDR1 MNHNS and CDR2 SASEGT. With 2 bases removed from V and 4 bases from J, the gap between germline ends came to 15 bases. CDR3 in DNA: TGTGCCAGCAGTGAAAATGGAGCTATACCTAATCAGCCCCAGCATTTT. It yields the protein CASSENGAIPNQPQHF.

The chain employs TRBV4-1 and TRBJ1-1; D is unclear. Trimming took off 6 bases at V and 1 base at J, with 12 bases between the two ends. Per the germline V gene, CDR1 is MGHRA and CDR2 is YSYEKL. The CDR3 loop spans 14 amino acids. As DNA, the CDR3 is TGCGCCAGCAGTCCATTCGACCGGAACACTGAAGCTTTCTTT. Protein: CASSPFDRNTEAFF.

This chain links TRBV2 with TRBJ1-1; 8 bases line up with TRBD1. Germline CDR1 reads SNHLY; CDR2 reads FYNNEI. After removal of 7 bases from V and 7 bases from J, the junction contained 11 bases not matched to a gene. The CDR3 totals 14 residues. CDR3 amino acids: CASKLGQGFGEAFF. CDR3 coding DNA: TGTGCCAGCAAGCTTGGACAGGGATTTGGTGAAGCTTTCTTT.

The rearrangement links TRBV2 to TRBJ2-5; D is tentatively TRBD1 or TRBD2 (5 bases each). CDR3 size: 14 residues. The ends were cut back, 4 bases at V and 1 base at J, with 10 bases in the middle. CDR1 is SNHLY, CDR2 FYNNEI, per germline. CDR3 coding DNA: TGTGCCAGCAGTGCAGGGACCGCCCAAGAGACCCAGTACTTC. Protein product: CASSAGTAQETQYF.

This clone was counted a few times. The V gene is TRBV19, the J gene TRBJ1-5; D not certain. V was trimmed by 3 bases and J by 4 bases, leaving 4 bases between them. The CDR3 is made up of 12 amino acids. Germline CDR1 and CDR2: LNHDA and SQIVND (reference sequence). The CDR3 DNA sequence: TGTGCCAGTAGTATCCGGAATCAGCCCCAGCATTTT. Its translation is CASSIRNQPQHF.